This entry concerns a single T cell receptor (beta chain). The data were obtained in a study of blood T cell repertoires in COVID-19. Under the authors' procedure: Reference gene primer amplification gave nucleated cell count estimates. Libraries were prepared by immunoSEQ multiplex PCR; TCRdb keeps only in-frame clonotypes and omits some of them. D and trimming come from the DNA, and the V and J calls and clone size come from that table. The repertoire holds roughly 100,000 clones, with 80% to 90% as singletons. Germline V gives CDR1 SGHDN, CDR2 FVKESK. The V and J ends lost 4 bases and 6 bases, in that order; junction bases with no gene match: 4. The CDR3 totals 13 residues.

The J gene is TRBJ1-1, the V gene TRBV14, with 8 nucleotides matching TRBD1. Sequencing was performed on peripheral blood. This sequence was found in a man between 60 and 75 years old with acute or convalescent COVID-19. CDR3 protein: CASSRTGSSEAFF. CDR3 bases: TGTGCCAGCAGCCGGACAGGGAGCTCTGAAGCTTTCTTT.